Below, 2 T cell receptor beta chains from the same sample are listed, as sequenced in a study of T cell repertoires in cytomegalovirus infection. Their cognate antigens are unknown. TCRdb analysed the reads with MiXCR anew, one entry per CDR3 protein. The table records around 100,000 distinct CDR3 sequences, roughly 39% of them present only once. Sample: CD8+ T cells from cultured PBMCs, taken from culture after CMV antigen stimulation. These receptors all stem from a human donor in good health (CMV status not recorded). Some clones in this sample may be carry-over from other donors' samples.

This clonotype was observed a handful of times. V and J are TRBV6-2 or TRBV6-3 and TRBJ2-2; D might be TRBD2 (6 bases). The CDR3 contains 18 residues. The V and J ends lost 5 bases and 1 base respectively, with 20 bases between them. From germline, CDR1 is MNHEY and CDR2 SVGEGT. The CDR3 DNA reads TGTGCCAGCAGTAAACAATTACATATCGGGGGGAACACCGGGGAGCTGTTTTTT. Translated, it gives CASSKQLHIGGNTGELFF.

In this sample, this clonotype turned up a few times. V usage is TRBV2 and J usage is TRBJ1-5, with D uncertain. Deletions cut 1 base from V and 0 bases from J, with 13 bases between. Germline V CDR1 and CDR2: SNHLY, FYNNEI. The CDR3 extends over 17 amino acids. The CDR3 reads CASSEGSGSYSNQPQHF. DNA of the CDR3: TGTGCCAGCAGTGAAGGGTCGGGCAGTTATAGCAATCAGCCCCAGCATTTT.